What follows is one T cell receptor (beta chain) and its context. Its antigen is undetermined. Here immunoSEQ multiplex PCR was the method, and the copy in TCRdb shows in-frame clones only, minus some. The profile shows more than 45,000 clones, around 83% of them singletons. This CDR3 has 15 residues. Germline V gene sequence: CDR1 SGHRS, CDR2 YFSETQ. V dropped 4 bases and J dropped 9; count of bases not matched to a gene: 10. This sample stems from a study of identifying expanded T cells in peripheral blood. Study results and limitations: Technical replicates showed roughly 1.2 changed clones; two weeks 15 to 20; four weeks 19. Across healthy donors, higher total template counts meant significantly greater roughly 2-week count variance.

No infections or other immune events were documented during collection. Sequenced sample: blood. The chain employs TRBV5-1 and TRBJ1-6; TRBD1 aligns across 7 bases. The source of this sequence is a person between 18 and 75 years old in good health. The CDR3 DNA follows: TGCGCCAGCAGCCCAACGACAGGGACCGGTTCACCCCTCCACTTT. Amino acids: CASSPTTGTGSPLHF.